A single sample is the source of the 10 T cell receptor beta chains below, sequenced in a study of T cell repertoires in cytomegalovirus infection. TCRdb re-derived calls from the reads in MiXCR, one entry per CDR3 protein. Of over 250,000 distinct CDR3 sequences detected, 25% appear once; the ten largest clones hold about 15%. The specimen sequenced was PBMCs. The receptors here all came from a human donor in good health (CMV status not recorded). Some clones in this sample may be carry-over from other donors' samples.

The chain is built from TRBV4-3 and TRBJ2-2; TRBD1 aligns across 8 bases. Germline assignment: CDR1 LGHNA and CDR2 YSLEER. V was pared by 0 bases and J by 5 bases, with 5 bases of the junction left unmatched. This CDR3 contains 16 residues. The CDR3 protein is CASSQERTGRTGELFF. The DNA for the CDR3 is TGCGCCAGCAGCCAAGAGAGGACAGGGCGTACCGGGGAGCTGTTTTTT.

This clonotype was detected many times. The V call is TRBV5-1, the J call TRBJ1-5, with D unresolved. V was pared by 0 bases and J by 8 bases, with 9 bases between. CDR3 size: 13 residues. The germline gives CDR1 SGHRS, CDR2 YFSETQ. The CDR3 DNA is TGCGCCAGCAGCTTGGCTCCCGAAGAGCCCCAGCATTTT. This encodes CASSLAPEEPQHF.

This clonotype showed up just a few times. The chain couples TRBV6-5 to TRBJ2-7; 7 nucleotides line up with TRBD2. V lost 9 bases to trimming and J lost 0 bases; unmatched junction nucleotides: 8. This CDR3 is 14 amino acids long. Germline-derived CDR1 and CDR2 are MNHEY and SVGAGI. CDR3 in amino acids: CASRNGGSSYEQYF. In DNA, the CDR3 is TGTGCCAGTCGGAACGGGGGGAGCTCCTACGAGCAGTACTTC.

This clonotype was counted a few times. CDR3 in DNA: TGTGCCAGCAGTTACTTAGACAGGGACGCTGAAGCTTTCTTT. Its translation is CASSYLDRDAEAFF. V is TRBV6-2 or TRBV6-3 and J is TRBJ1-1; 7 bases match TRBD1. The CDR3 length is 14 residues. The V and J ends lost 1 base and 6 bases, in that order; junction bases with no gene match: 5. The germline gives CDR1 MNHEY, CDR2 SVGEGT.

The rearrangement joins TRBV6-2 or TRBV6-3 to TRBJ2-1; D remains unclear. From germline, CDR1 is MNHEY and CDR2 SVGEGT. The ends were cut back, 7 bases at V and 8 bases at J, with 15 bases in the middle. The CDR3 spans 13 residues. As DNA, the CDR3 is TGTGCCAGCACCCGACGGGCTCCCCATGAGCAGTTCTTC. Amino acid sequence: CASTRRAPHEQFF.

This clonotype was seen ten or more times. The chain recombines TRBV7-2 with TRBJ2-1; 14 nucleotides line up with TRBD2. The length of the CDR3 is 19 residues. V lost 5 bases and J lost 0; bases outside the gene matches: 9. Germline V gene lookup returns CDR1 SGHTA and CDR2 FQGNSA. The CDR3 here is CASSRQTSGRASSYNEQFF. CDR3 sequence (DNA): TGTGCCAGCAGCCGGCAGACTAGCGGGAGGGCCAGCTCCTACAATGAGCAGTTCTTC.

The chain carries TRBV6-1 and TRBJ1-4; D possibly corresponds to TRBD1 (6 bases). The CDR3 loop spans 13 amino acids. The germline V and J ends were trimmed by 10 bases and 8 bases, with 17 bases remaining between them. Germline CDR1 MNHNS, CDR2 SASEGT. In DNA form, the CDR3 reads TGTGCCACCGGAGGGGAAGGGGGAGAAAAACTGTTTTTT. Translation: CATGGEGGEKLFF.

Only a few counts were recorded for this clonotype. V usage is TRBV28 and J usage is TRBJ2-1; TRBD1 is a possible D gene (5 bases). The ends were cut back, 6 bases at V and 7 bases at J, with 13 bases in the middle. Germline CDR1 reads MDHEN; CDR2 reads SYDVKM. This CDR3 contains 13 residues. CDR3 region: CASRLTKGNEQFF. Here the CDR3 DNA reads TGTGCCAGCAGATTGACAAAGGGGAATGAGCAGTTCTTC.

This clonotype was detected ten times or more. V usage is TRBV6-1 and J usage is TRBJ2-3; 13 nucleotides agree with TRBD2. J gave up 3 bases and V 2 bases, and 5 bases lay outside the gene matches. The CDR3 is 17 amino acids. Germline V gives CDR1 MNHNS, CDR2 SASEGT. Written as DNA, the CDR3 is TGTGCCAGCAGTGAACCACTAGCGGGGGGGCCGACAGATACGCAGTATTTT. Protein sequence: CASSEPLAGGPTDTQYF.

This rearrangement joins TRBV10-3 to TRBJ2-5; maybe TRBD1 (6 bases). Germline V gene lookup returns CDR1 ENHRY and CDR2 SYGVKD. CDR3 length equals 15 residues. V was cut by 2 bases and J by 5 bases, with 15 bases left in between. The CDR3 protein is CAISEQQGARETQYF. In nucleotides, the CDR3 is TGTGCCATCAGTGAGCAACAGGGTGCCCGGGAGACCCAGTACTTC.